The entry below describes one T cell receptor (beta chain). After removal of 6 bases from V and 0 bases from J, the junction contained 11 bases not matched to a gene. The CDR3 has 18 amino acids. Germline lookup yields CDR1 MNHNY and CDR2 SVGAGI (reference sequence). The data originate from a study of blood T cell repertoires in COVID-19. Looking at the study overall: Nucleic acid was either cDNA or gDNA, and it came from T cells, B-cell-depleted T cells, or PBMCs.

Measured with immunoSEQ multiplex PCR; TCRdb has only the in-frame clones, and not every one. The sample contains 130,000 to 150,000 clones, about four fifths of which appear only once. V gene TRBV6-6 combines with J gene TRBJ1-5; the match to TRBD1 covers 10 bases. The sequence derives from a human donor in a cohort sampled during active COVID-19. Sequenced sample: peripheral blood. The CDR3 DNA is TGTGCCAGCAGACGACAGGGGGCGGAGGGATATAGCAATCAGCCCCAGCATTTT. Protein: CASRRQGAEGYSNQPQHF.